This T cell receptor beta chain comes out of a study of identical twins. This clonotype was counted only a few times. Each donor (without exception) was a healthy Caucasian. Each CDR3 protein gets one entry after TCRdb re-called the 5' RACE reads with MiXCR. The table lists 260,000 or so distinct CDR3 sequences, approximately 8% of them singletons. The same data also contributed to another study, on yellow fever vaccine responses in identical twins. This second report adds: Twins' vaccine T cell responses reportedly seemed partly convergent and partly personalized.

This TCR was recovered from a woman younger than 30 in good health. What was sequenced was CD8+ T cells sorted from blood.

This CDR3 is CATVPGGRLNEQFF. CDR3 sequence (DNA): TGTGCCACCGTACCGGGGGGCCGCCTCAATGAGCAGTTCTTC. V gene TRBV12-3 or TRBV12-4 combines with J gene TRBJ2-1; TRBD2 might be the D (7 bases). The germline V and J ends were trimmed by 10 bases and 6 bases, with 19 bases remaining between them. The CDR3 is 14 amino acids.